The T cell receptor (beta chain) under discussion was sequenced for a study of cytomegalovirus exposure and HLA in healthy donors. Notes on the study in general: Among TCR beta chains of equal frequency, HLA-associated ones were more clonally expanded in a later analysis.

The CDR3 length is 14 residues. Germline lookup yields CDR1 LNHDA and CDR2 SQIVND (reference sequence). V shed 4 bases and J 5 bases; nucleotides not matched to a gene: 5. Concerning this clone itself: Its antigen is not identified.

The PCR contained 60 Vbeta and 13 Jbeta primers. The assay was immunoSEQ multiplex PCR, and TCRdb's table has in-frame clones only and misses some. The data hold about 160,000 clones, with over 80% observed a single time. The material sequenced was PBMCs. This sequence joins TRBV19 and TRBJ1-1; 9 nucleotides match TRBD1. The receptor's source is a boy aged 2-9 years in good health and CMV-seronegative. CDR3 region: CASSRTGARTEAFF. In DNA form, the CDR3 reads TGTGCCAGTAGTAGGACAGGGGCCCGAACTGAAGCTTTCTTT.